This entry features one TCR beta chain sequence. The data were taken from a study of T cell responses to AZD1222 COVID-19 vaccine. The CDR3 loop spans 17 amino acids. The V and J ends lost 4 bases and 2 bases respectively, with 15 bases between them. The germline V gene encodes CDR1 LNHDA and CDR2 SQIVND (reference sequence). TCRdb's copy holds only in-frame clones and misses some; the assay was immunoSEQ multiplex PCR. The sample lists over 130,000 clones; roughly 90% were seen once. The source was peripheral blood, collected on day 0 of AZD1222 vaccination. J is TRBJ2-6 and V is TRBV19; D possibly corresponds to TRBD2 (6 bases). The TCR comes from an adult in good health. This chain's CDR3 is CASSSLREFTGANVLTF. The CDR3 coding sequence is TGTGCCAGTAGTAGCCTTCGGGAGTTTACTGGGGCCAACGTCCTGACTTTC.